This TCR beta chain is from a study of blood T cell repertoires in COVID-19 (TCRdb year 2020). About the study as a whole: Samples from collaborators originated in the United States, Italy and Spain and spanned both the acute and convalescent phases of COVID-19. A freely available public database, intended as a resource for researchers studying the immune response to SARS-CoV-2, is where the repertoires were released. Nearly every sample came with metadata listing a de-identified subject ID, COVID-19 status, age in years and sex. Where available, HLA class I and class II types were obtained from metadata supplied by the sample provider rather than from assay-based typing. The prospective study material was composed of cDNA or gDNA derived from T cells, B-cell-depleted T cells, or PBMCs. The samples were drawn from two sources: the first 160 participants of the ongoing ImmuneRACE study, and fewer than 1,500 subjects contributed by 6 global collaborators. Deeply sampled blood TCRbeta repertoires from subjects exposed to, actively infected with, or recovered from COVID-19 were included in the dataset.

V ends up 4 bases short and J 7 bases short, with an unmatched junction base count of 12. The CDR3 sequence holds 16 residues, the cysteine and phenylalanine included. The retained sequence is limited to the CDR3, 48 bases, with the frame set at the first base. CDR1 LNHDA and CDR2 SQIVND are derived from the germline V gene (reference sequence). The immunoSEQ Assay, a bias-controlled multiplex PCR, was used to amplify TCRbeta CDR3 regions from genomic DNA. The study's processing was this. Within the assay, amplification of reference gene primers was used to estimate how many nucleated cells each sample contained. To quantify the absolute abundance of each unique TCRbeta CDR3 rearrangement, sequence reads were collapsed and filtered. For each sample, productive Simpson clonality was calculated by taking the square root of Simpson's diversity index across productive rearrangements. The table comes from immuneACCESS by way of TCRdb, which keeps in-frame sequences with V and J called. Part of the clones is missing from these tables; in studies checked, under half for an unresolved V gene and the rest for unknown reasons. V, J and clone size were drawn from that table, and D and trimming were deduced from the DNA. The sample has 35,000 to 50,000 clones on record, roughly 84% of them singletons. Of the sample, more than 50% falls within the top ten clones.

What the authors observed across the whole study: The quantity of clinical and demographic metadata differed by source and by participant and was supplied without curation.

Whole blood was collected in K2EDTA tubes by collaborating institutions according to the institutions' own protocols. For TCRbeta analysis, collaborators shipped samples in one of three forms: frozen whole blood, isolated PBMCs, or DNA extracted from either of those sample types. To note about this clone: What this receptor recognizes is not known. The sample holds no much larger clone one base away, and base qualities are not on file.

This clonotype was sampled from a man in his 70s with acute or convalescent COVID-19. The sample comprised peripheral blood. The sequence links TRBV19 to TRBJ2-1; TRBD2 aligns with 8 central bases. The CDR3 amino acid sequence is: CASSKWTSSSRNEQFF. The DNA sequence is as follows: TGTGCCAGTAGTAAATGGACTAGCTCGTCGAGAAATGAGCAGTTCTTC. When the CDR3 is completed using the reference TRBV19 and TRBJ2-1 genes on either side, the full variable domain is DGGITQSPKYLFRKEGQNVTLSCEQNLNHDAMYWYRQDPGQGLRLIYYSQIVNDFQKGDIAEGYSVSREKKESFPLTVTSAQKNPTAFYLCASSKWTSSSRNEQFFGPGTRLTVL.